This TCR beta chain was observed in a study of cytomegalovirus exposure and HLA in healthy donors. Study as a whole: HLA-typed donors were the source of about 85 million unique TCRs, which an early data release held.

PCR employed 60 Vbeta and 13 Jbeta primers. Sequenced by immunoSEQ multiplex PCR; TCRdb stores in-frame clones only, minus some. This sample carries 95,000 to 100,000 clones, more than 70% of them seen once, and the ten largest clones take approximately 8%. CDR1 is MNHNS, CDR2 SASEGT, per germline. V lost 6 bases and J lost 5; bases outside the gene matches: 5. CDR3 length equals 14 residues. The sequenced sample consisted of PBMCs. This rearrangement joins TRBV6-1 to TRBJ1-4; 8 nucleotides align to TRBD1. This clonotype was obtained from a female donor in good health and CMV-seronegative. The CDR3 region has the DNA TGTGCCAGCAGCCCAGGGGGCGGCAATGAAAAACTGTTTTTT. Protein sequence: CASSPGGGNEKLFF.